This T cell receptor beta chain emerged from a study of technical replicates of blood from a few donors. This table comes from immunoSEQ multiplex PCR, and its TCRdb copy is limited to in-frame clones, with some not included. The profile covers under 100,000 clones, with around 94% appearing a single time and over 0.2% taken by the ten largest. This CDR3 is built from 12 residues. Trimming removed 9 bases from V and 1 base from J, with 9 bases in between. Germline V lookup: CDR1 KGHSH, CDR2 LQKENI. This clone turned up a few times. The specimen sequenced was T cells isolated from PBMCs. The V and J genes are TRBV18 and TRBJ1-1; possibly TRBD1 for D (5 bases). The clonotype comes from a human donor in good health. The CDR3 spells CASHTGNTEAFF. The CDR3 DNA sequence: TGTGCCAGTCATACAGGGAACACTGAAGCTTTCTTT.